A selection of T cell receptor beta chains follows, all from one sample in a study of early T cells in non-severe SARS-CoV-2 infection. TCRdb re-analysed the 5' RACE reads in MiXCR, keeping a single row per CDR3 protein. Counted here are around 47,000 distinct CDR3 sequences, 8% to 13% occurring once; the ten biggest clones make up less than 15%. Sequenced input: whole blood. These receptors were taken from an adult who was a healthcare worker with PCR-confirmed SARS-CoV-2 infection or an uninfected control (not recorded which). The conserved cysteine and the conserved F or W are not part of the CDR3 here. The order of the fields is CDR3 length, J gene, V gene, CDR3 protein.

cdr3_length: 11; j_call: TRBJ2-1; v_call: TRBV12-3/TRBV12-4; cdr3_aa: ASSREGSNEQF
cdr3_length: 15; j_call: TRBJ2-5; v_call: TRBV9; cdr3_aa: ASSVRGLAGVQETQY
cdr3_length: 14; j_call: TRBJ2-5; v_call: TRBV15; cdr3_aa: ATSRDTGKVQETQY
cdr3_length: 9; j_call: TRBJ2-5; v_call: TRBV5-4; cdr3_aa: ASSQSGTQY
cdr3_length: 13; j_call: TRBJ2-5; v_call: TRBV5-1; cdr3_aa: ASSLLLLAQETQY
cdr3_length: 12; j_call: TRBJ1-2; v_call: TRBV20-1; cdr3_aa: SARKSGGDYGYT
cdr3_length: 13; j_call: TRBJ1-2; v_call: TRBV3-1; cdr3_aa: ASSQGGQGDYGYT
cdr3_length: 12; j_call: TRBJ2-1; v_call: TRBV7-2; cdr3_aa: ASSSSGGVGEQF
cdr3_length: 14; j_call: TRBJ2-7; v_call: TRBV20-1; cdr3_aa: SARDSRDGVTYEQY
cdr3_length: 9; j_call: TRBJ2-7; v_call: TRBV7-9; cdr3_aa: ASSAAYEQY
cdr3_length: 11; j_call: TRBJ1-2; v_call: TRBV12-3/TRBV12-4; cdr3_aa: ASSLPGDYGYT
cdr3_length: 15; j_call: TRBJ2-3; v_call: TRBV12-2; cdr3_aa: ASRPIPTAEHTDTQY
cdr3_length: 9; j_call: TRBJ1-1; v_call: TRBV20-1; cdr3_aa: SSYRGTEAF
cdr3_length: 13; j_call: TRBJ1-1; v_call: TRBV29-1; cdr3_aa: SVPETGLGNTEAF
cdr3_length: 13; j_call: TRBJ1-5; v_call: TRBV28; cdr3_aa: ATQKAVYSNQPQH
cdr3_length: 14; j_call: TRBJ2-3; v_call: TRBV7-2; cdr3_aa: ASSSTGSGGTDTQY
cdr3_length: 9; j_call: TRBJ1-5; v_call: TRBV6-6; cdr3_aa: ASSGHGPQH
cdr3_length: 12; j_call: TRBJ2-1; v_call: TRBV5-4; cdr3_aa: ASSRTSGYNEQF
cdr3_length: 12; j_call: TRBJ2-7; v_call: TRBV6-2/TRBV6-3; cdr3_aa: ASSSGTATYEQY
cdr3_length: 11; j_call: TRBJ1-2; v_call: TRBV28; cdr3_aa: ASRGTGADGYT
cdr3_length: 11; j_call: TRBJ2-5; v_call: TRBV9; cdr3_aa: ASSVGLLETQY
cdr3_length: 12; j_call: TRBJ1-1; v_call: TRBV6-1; cdr3_aa: ASSSTAWGTEAF
cdr3_length: 11; j_call: TRBJ1-2; v_call: TRBV28; cdr3_aa: ASIPDHLGGYT
cdr3_length: 9; j_call: TRBJ2-2; v_call: TRBV20-1; cdr3_aa: SAPYGGELF
cdr3_length: 11; j_call: TRBJ2-3; v_call: TRBV7-2; cdr3_aa: ASSLDQQDTQY
cdr3_length: 12; j_call: TRBJ1-1; v_call: TRBV28; cdr3_aa: TISGAIGSDEAF
cdr3_length: 13; j_call: TRBJ2-3; v_call: TRBV6-2/TRBV6-3; cdr3_aa: ASNPGPARADTQY
cdr3_length: 12; j_call: TRBJ2-1; v_call: TRBV6-1; cdr3_aa: ASSKSSGYNEQF
cdr3_length: 12; j_call: TRBJ1-2; v_call: TRBV7-2; cdr3_aa: ASSPFGDSYGYT
cdr3_length: 10; j_call: TRBJ2-7; v_call: TRBV9; cdr3_aa: ASSVEGSEQY
cdr3_length: 12; j_call: TRBJ2-1; v_call: TRBV29-1; cdr3_aa: SVGTSGIAYEQF
cdr3_length: 11; j_call: TRBJ1-6; v_call: TRBV6-9; cdr3_aa: AGKEQVFSPLH
cdr3_length: 11; j_call: TRBJ2-1; v_call: TRBV10-2; cdr3_aa: ASSDGVYNEQF
cdr3_length: 14; j_call: TRBJ2-5; v_call: TRBV3-1; cdr3_aa: ASSPTGALTWETQY
cdr3_length: 9; j_call: TRBJ2-5; v_call: TRBV29-1; cdr3_aa: SVGGAETQY
cdr3_length: 11; j_call: TRBJ1-1; v_call: TRBV16; cdr3_aa: ASSWGGNTEAF
cdr3_length: 14; j_call: TRBJ2-4; v_call: TRBV2; cdr3_aa: ASSNNRELAKNIQY
cdr3_length: 13; j_call: TRBJ2-7; v_call: TRBV19; cdr3_aa: ASSTGATFSYEQY
cdr3_length: 11; j_call: TRBJ2-5; v_call: TRBV9; cdr3_aa: ASGKGQGETQY
cdr3_length: 12; j_call: TRBJ2-3; v_call: TRBV24-1; cdr3_aa: ATSDLRGGAAQY
cdr3_length: 12; j_call: TRBJ2-1; v_call: TRBV24-1; cdr3_aa: ATSDSLGRDEQF
cdr3_length: 14; j_call: TRBJ2-7; v_call: TRBV28; cdr3_aa: ASSSPGGRGLGEQY
cdr3_length: 16; j_call: TRBJ1-2; v_call: TRBV4-3; cdr3_aa: ASSQAEGRTPGGYGYT
cdr3_length: 12; j_call: TRBJ1-4; v_call: TRBV7-6; cdr3_aa: AITQGAANEKLF
cdr3_length: 11; j_call: TRBJ1-6; v_call: TRBV28; cdr3_aa: ASTAWKNSPLH
cdr3_length: 11; j_call: TRBJ2-1; v_call: TRBV12-3/TRBV12-4; cdr3_aa: ASRSDAVPEQF
cdr3_length: 13; j_call: TRBJ2-2; v_call: TRBV27; cdr3_aa: ASRTLGGNTGELF
cdr3_length: 11; j_call: TRBJ1-2; v_call: TRBV24-1; cdr3_aa: ATSTGPGDYVT
cdr3_length: 11; j_call: TRBJ2-7; v_call: TRBV29-1; cdr3_aa: SCDGTGSYEQY
cdr3_length: 12; j_call: TRBJ1-1; v_call: TRBV5-1; cdr3_aa: ASTLDGVNTEAF
cdr3_length: 13; j_call: TRBJ1-6; v_call: TRBV27; cdr3_aa: ASARLGQGNSPLH
cdr3_length: 10; j_call: TRBJ2-2; v_call: TRBV12-3/TRBV12-4; cdr3_aa: ASSLSQGELF
cdr3_length: 17; j_call: TRBJ2-1; v_call: TRBV21-1; cdr3_aa: ASSIPPSGAGRFNYEQF
cdr3_length: 13; j_call: TRBJ1-3; v_call: TRBV18; cdr3_aa: ASSPPEGGRNTIY
cdr3_length: 10; j_call: TRBJ2-5; v_call: TRBV20-1; cdr3_aa: RPSDLQETQY